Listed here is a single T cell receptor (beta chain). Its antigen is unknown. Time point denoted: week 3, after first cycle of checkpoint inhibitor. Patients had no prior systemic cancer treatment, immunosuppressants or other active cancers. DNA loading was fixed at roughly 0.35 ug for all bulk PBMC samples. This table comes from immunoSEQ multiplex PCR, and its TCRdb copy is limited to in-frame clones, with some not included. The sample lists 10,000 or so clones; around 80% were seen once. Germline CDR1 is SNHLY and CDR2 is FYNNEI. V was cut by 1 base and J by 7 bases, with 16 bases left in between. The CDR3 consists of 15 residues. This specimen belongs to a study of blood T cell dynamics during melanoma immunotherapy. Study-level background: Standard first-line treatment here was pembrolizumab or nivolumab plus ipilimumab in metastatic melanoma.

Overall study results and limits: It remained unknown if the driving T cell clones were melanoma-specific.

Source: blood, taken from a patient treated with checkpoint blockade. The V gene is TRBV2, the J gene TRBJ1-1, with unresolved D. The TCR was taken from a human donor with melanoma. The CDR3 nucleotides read TGTGCCAGCAGTGAAGACCCTCCCGGGGTAGTTGAAGCTTTCTTT. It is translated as CASSEDPPGVVEAFF.